What follows describes a single T cell receptor beta chain. Clones were read by immunoSEQ multiplex PCR, and TCRdb kept only the in-frame ones, dropping some. This sample carries approximately 170,000 clones, 87% of them seen once, and the ten largest clones take less than 1.3%. This entry is derived from a study of T cell responses to AZD1222 COVID-19 vaccine. V dropped 11 bases and J dropped 0; count of bases not matched to a gene: 2. This CDR3 has 13 amino acids. The sequence derives from an adult who received the AZD1222 COVID-19 vaccine. Sequencing used peripheral blood, obtained 28 days after the second AZD1222 dose. The gene calls are TRBV12-3 or TRBV12-4 and TRBJ2-2; 8 positions agree with TRBD1. DNA of the CDR3: TGTGCCGTGGACAGGGCGAACACCGGGGAGCTGTTTTTT. Encoded protein: CAVDRANTGELFF.